The 8 T cell receptor beta chains reported below all come from one sample, sequenced in a study of T cells in tuberculosis. Profiling relied on immunoSEQ multiplex PCR, and the TCRdb table lists in-frame clones only, not all of them. The data hold approximately 28,000 clones, with 93% observed a single time. Specimen: PBMCs. These TCRs come from a donor aged 10 to 29 with latent tuberculosis or without tuberculosis infection.

The gene calls are TRBV7-2 and TRBJ2-7; 9 bases are a match to TRBD2. CDR1 SGHTA and CDR2 FQGNSA come from the germline V gene. CDR3 size: 16 residues. After removal of 5 bases from V and 3 bases from J, the junction contained 11 bases not matched to a gene. CDR3 residues: CASSTFPRGGGYEQYF. CDR3 nucleotides: TGTGCCAGCAGCACCTTCCCGCGGGGGGGCGGCTACGAGCAGTACTTC.

This sequence joins TRBV28 and TRBJ1-2; 9 nucleotides match TRBD1. The V gene end was trimmed by 5 bases and the J gene end by 5 bases; junction bases not matched to a gene: 12. The CDR3 is 16 residues long. Germline CDR1 reads MDHEN; CDR2 reads SYDVKM. In DNA form, the CDR3 reads TGTGCCAGCAGTACGACAGGGGGAGGGACGCCTTATGGCTACACCTTC. Protein sequence: CASSTTGGGTPYGYTF.

The rearrangement links TRBV2 to TRBJ1-1, with TRBD1 matching 9 bases. This CDR3 contains 14 residues. Germline loops: CDR1 SNHLY, CDR2 FYNNEI. V shed 4 bases and J 5 bases; nucleotides not matched to a gene: 5. CDR3 nucleotide sequence: TGTGCCAGCAGTGCCCGACAGGGGGGGACTGAAGCTTTCTTT. It encodes CASSARQGGTEAFF.

The V call is TRBV2, the J call TRBJ1-5, with 10 bases lining up with TRBD1. The junction had 8 bases not matched to a gene; V was cut back by 4 bases and J by 11 bases. The CDR3 totals 14 residues. Germline V CDR1 and CDR2: SNHLY, FYNNEI. The CDR3 here is CASSVGQGVPAQHF. CDR3 DNA: TGTGCCAGCAGTGTCGGACAGGGGGTTCCGGCCCAGCATTTT.

The DNA for the CDR3 is TGTGCCAGCAGTACTGGACTGATTCATAACTATGGCTACACCTTC. It is translated as CASSTGLIHNYGYTF. The chain links TRBV6-5 to TRBJ1-2; D not resolved. The CDR3 covers 15 residues. Germline V CDR1 and CDR2: MNHEY, SVGAGI. V was pared by 5 bases and J by 1 base, with 14 bases between.

The chain couples TRBV16 to TRBJ1-6; D perhaps matches TRBD1 (6 bases). Germline assignment: CDR1 KGHSY and CDR2 FQNENV. V dropped 2 bases and J dropped 0 bases, with 23 bases sitting between them. This CDR3 region has 21 residues. In DNA form, the CDR3 reads TGTGCCAGCAGCCAAGGGTACTTCAGGGGAGTTGTGAGCTCCTATAATTCACCCCTCCACTTT. Protein product: CASSQGYFRGVVSSYNSPLHF. Full variable domain (missing parts from reference TRBV16 and TRBJ1-6): GEEVAQTPKHLVRGEGQKAKLYCAPIKGHSYVFWYQQVLKNEFKFLISFQNENVFDETGMPKERFSAKCLPNSPCSLEIQATKLEDSAVYFCASSQGYFRGVVSSYNSPLHFGNGTRLTVT.

This clone was picked up one time. V gene TRBV6-5 combines with J gene TRBJ2-2; 7 nucleotides agree with TRBD1. Trimming removed 2 bases from V and 3 bases from J; junction bases left unmatched: 6. The CDR3 runs to 16 residues. Germline lookup yields CDR1 MNHEY and CDR2 SVGAGI. CDR3 in amino acids: CASSYHTDRYTGELFF. CDR3 bases: TGTGCCAGCAGTTACCACACGGACAGGTACACCGGGGAGCTGTTTTTT.

This sequence joins TRBV28 and TRBJ2-2; the match to TRBD2 covers 9 bases. V lost 7 bases to trimming and J lost 7 bases; unmatched junction nucleotides: 19. The CDR3 has 18 residues. CDR1 is MDHEN, CDR2 SYDVKM, per germline. The CDR3 DNA follows: TGTGCCAGCAAAAACCGACCAGGGAGAGCGGGAGGCGGCGGGGAGCTGTTTTTT. Residues: CASKNRPGRAGGGGELFF.